This T cell receptor (beta chain) was recorded in a study of spatial heterogeneity in lung cancer. The table lists this clonotype with many counts. V dropped 2 bases and J dropped 6 bases, with 15 bases sitting between them. The CDR3 sequence is 15 residues long. Germline CDR1 SEHNR, CDR2 FQNEAQ (reference sequence). Each CDR3 protein is one row after TCRdb ran MiXCR on the 5' RACE reads. The sample lists about 22,000 distinct CDR3 sequences, roughly 4.5% occurring once. Time point indicated: sample taken at primary tumor resection. Whole RNA, isolated from tumor, nontumor lung or frozen PBMC, was sequenced without prior sorting.

The material sequenced was PBMCs, taken at surgery. V usage is TRBV7-9 and J usage is TRBJ2-3; tentatively, D is TRBD2 (6 bases). The source is a male donor with early-stage non-small cell lung cancer. In nucleotides, the CDR3 is TGTGCCAGCAGCTTAACCGGAGGGCCAGCGGATACGCAGTATTTT. It specifies CASSLTGGPADTQYF.